The clone carrying this TCR beta chain came up a few times. Its target is not known. The entry originates in a study of CD8 T cells in ankylosing spondylitis. Germline CDR1 LGHNA, CDR2 YSLEER. This CDR3 contains 18 residues. V shed 0 bases and J shed 1 base, with 16 bases lying between them. Study-wide results and limits: Previous work reported some of these motif variants in the synovial fluid and blood of reactive arthritis. Reportedly, matched ankylosing spondylitis synovial fluid was significantly enriched for disease-linked clones. Seemingly distinctive of ankylosing spondylitis blood was a TCR beta motif formed by eight highly homologous variants. Within peripheral blood, clones linked to disease were CD8+ and relatively rare.

5'-RACE, quantitative and with molecular barcodes, yielded the TCR beta libraries. TCRdb analysed the 5' RACE reads with MiXCR anew, one entry per CDR3 protein. The sample includes some 840,000 distinct CDR3 sequences, about 10% of them seen just once. Sequencing was done on a sample of blood, either unsorted or a sorted T cell fraction (not recorded which). This receptor was taken from a male donor with ankylosing spondylitis. The J gene is TRBJ2-1, the V gene TRBV4-3; TRBD2 might be the D (6 bases). The CDR3 reads CASSQEVGGWVSYNEQFF. The CDR3, as DNA: TGCGCCAGCAGCCAAGAGGTCGGAGGGTGGGTTTCCTACAATGAGCAGTTCTTC.